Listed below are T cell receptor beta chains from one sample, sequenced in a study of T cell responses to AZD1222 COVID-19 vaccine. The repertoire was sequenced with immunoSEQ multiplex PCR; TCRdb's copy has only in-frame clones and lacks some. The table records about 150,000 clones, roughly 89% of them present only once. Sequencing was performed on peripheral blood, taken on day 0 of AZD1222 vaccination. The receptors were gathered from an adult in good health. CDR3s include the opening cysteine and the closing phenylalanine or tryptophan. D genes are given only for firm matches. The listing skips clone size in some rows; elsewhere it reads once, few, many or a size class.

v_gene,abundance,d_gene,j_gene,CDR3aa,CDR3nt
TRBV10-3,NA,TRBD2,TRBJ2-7,CATGGRAVSYEQYF,TGTGCCACGGGCGGGAGGGCTGTTTCCTACGAGCAGTACTTC
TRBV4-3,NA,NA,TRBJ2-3,CASSQDWDGTSTDTQYF,TGCGCCAGCAGCCAAGACTGGGACGGCACTAGCACAGATACGCAGTATTTT
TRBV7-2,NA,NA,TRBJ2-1,CASSSGGRQFF,TGTGCCAGCAGCTCAGGGGGGAGGCAGTTCTTC
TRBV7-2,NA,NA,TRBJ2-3,CASSLIGLADTQYF,TGTGCCAGCAGCCTGATCGGGCTGGCAGATACGCAGTATTTT
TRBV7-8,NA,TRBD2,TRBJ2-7,CASSLRLAGGTYEQYF,TGTGCCAGCAGCCTCCGGCTAGCGGGAGGGACCTACGAGCAGTACTTC
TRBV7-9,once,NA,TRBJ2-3,CASTQEGLTDTQYF,TGTGCCAGCACGCAGGAAGGTCTCACAGATACGCAGTATTTT
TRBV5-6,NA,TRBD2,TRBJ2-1,CASSAGLAGPLYNEQFF,TGTGCCAGCAGCGCGGGACTAGCGGGACCCCTTTACAATGAGCAGTTCTTC
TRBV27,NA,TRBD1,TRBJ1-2,CASSSDRGGRDGYTF,TGTGCCAGCAGTTCGGACAGGGGTGGGAGAGATGGCTACACCTTC
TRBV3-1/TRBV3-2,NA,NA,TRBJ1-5,CASSQSFLSINQPQHF,TGTGCCAGCAGCCAATCGTTTTTGTCCATCAATCAGCCCCAGCATTTT
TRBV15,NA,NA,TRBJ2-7,CATSREAKGSYEQYF,TGTGCCACCAGCAGAGAGGCCAAGGGGTCCTACGAGCAGTACTTC
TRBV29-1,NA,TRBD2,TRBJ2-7,CSVAPSGRADPYEQYF,TGCAGCGTTGCTCCTAGCGGGAGGGCCGACCCCTACGAGCAGTACTTC
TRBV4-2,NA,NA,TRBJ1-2,CASSLNTPNYGYTF,TGTGCCAGCAGCCTCAACACCCCTAACTATGGCTACACCTTC
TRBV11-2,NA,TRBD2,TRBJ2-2,CASSSPAGENTGELFF,TGTGCCAGCAGCTCCCCGGCGGGAGAGAACACCGGGGAGCTGTTTTTT
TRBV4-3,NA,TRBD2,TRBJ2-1,CASSQDLTSGGNNEQFF,TGCGCCAGCAGCCAAGATTTAACTAGCGGGGGGAACAATGAGCAGTTCTTC
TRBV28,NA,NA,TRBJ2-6,CASSPAYMTSGANVLTF,TGTGCCAGCAGCCCCGCCTACATGACCTCTGGGGCCAACGTCCTGACTTTC
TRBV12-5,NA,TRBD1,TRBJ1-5,CASGGIRDRGQPQHF,TGTGCTAGTGGAGGAATCCGGGACAGGGGACAGCCCCAGCATTTT
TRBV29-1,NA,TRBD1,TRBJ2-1,CSGRLPGQGSSYNEQFF,TGCAGCGGAAGACTCCCGGGACAGGGGAGCTCCTACAATGAGCAGTTCTTC
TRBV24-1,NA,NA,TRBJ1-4,CATSDYDLNEGNEKLFF,TGTGCCACCAGTGACTACGACTTAAACGAGGGGAATGAAAAACTGTTTTTT
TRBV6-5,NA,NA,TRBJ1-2,CASGRQLYGYTF,TGTGCCAGCGGGAGGCAGTTATATGGCTACACCTTC
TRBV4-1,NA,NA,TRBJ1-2,CASSPYKTGPYGYTF,TGCGCCAGCAGCCCCTACAAAACAGGGCCCTATGGCTACACCTTC
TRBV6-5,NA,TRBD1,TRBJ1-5,CASRQTGVGQPQHF,TGTGCCAGCAGACAGACAGGGGTCGGACAGCCCCAGCATTTT
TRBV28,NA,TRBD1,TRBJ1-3,CASRPGTGPIHSGNTIYF,TGTGCCAGCAGACCCGGGACAGGGCCTATCCACTCTGGAAACACCATATATTTT
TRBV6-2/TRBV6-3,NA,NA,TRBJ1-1,CASSYDPVTTALWAFF,TGTGCCAGCAGCTATGATCCTGTGACGACAGCACTATGGGCTTTCTTT
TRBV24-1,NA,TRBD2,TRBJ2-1,CATSDLPRLAGDSYNEQFF,TGTGCCACCAGTGATTTGCCTAGGCTAGCGGGGGACTCCTACAATGAGCAGTTCTTC
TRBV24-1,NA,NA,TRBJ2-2,CATRGRLGTGELFF,TGTGCCACCAGGGGAAGATTGGGGACCGGGGAGCTGTTTTTT
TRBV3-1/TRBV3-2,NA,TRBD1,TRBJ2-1,CASSQDYDRGNNEQFF,TGTGCCAGCAGCCAAGACTACGACAGGGGGAACAATGAGCAGTTCTTC
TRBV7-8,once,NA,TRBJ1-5,CASSPGRLNQPQHF,TGTGCCAGCAGCCCCGGACGGCTCAATCAGCCCCAGCATTTT
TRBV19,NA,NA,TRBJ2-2,CASRLGTTGELFF,TGTGCCAGTAGACTCGGGACGACCGGGGAGCTGTTTTTT
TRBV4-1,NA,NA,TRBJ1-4,CASSQRGATNEKLFF,TGCGCCAGCAGCCAAAGAGGGGCAACTAATGAAAAACTGTTTTTT
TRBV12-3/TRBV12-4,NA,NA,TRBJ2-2,CASTYIPGELFF,TGTGCCAGCACCTACATTCCCGGGGAGCTGTTTTTT
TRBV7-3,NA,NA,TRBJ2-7,CASSSDVPGEQYF,TGTGCCAGCAGCTCGGACGTCCCAGGCGAGCAGTACTTC